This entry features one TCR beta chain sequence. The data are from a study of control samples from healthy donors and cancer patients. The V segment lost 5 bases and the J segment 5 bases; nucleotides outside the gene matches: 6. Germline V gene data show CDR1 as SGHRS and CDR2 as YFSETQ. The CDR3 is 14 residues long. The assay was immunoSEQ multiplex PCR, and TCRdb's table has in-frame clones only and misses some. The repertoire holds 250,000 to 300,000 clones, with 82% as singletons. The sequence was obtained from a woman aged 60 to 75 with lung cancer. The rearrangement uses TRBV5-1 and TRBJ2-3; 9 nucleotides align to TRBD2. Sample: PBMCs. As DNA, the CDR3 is TGCGCCAGCAGGTTAGCGGGGGTAGTAGATACGCAGTATTTT. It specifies CASRLAGVVDTQYF.